The 16 T cell receptor beta chains presented below share a single source sample, sequenced in a study of blood T cell repertoires in COVID-19. The protocol was immunoSEQ multiplex PCR, while the TCRdb copy is restricted to in-frame clones and leaves out a portion. The top ten clones hold approximately 9.6% of a sample with approximately 250,000 clones, 70% to 90% of them seen once. Sample: PBMCs or T cells enriched from blood (not recorded which). Source of these receptors: a woman aged 50 to 60 with acute COVID-19.

The chain couples TRBV18 to TRBJ1-2; TRBD1 agrees at 10 bases. The V gene end was trimmed by 0 bases and the J gene end by 2 bases; junction bases not matched to a gene: 6. CDR3 length: 17 amino acids. From germline, CDR1 is KGHSH and CDR2 LQKENI. The CDR3 protein is CASSPPGQGFRNYGYTF. CDR3 nucleotides: TGTGCCAGCTCACCACCGGGACAGGGGTTTCGGAACTATGGCTACACCTTC.

The J gene is TRBJ1-2, the V gene TRBV3-1 (or the pseudogene TRBV3-2); perhaps TRBD1 as D (6 bases). Germline lookup yields CDR1 LGHDT and CDR2 YNNKEL (reference sequence). This CDR3 has 16 amino acids. The V end was cut by 4 bases, the J end by 8 bases, with 23 bases between. The CDR3 here is CASSPQYGQISSGYTF. CDR3 in DNA: TGTGCCAGCAGCCCGCAGTACGGACAGATCTCTAGCGGCTACACCTTC.

The CDR3 loop reads CASSLGTLVNTEAFF. The CDR3 region has the DNA TGCGCCAGCAGCTTGGGGACTCTGGTGAACACTGAAGCTTTCTTT. This rearrangement joins TRBV5-1 to TRBJ1-1; D gene uncertain. CDR3 length: 15 residues. The V end lost 0 bases, the J end lost 0 bases, and 9 bases lay between the germline ends. Looked up from germline, CDR1 is SGHRS and CDR2 is YFSETQ.

This chain joins TRBV5-4 and TRBJ2-2; D might be TRBD2 (5 bases). V gave up 3 bases and J gave up 1 base, with 16 bases separating them. Germline CDR1 SGHNT, CDR2 YYREEE (reference sequence). The CDR3 runs 17 residues. CDR3 DNA: TGTGCCAGCAGCTCGGCGGGTCTCACTATGAACACCGGGGAGCTGTTTTTT. It encodes CASSSAGLTMNTGELFF.

The chain recombines TRBV19 with TRBJ1-3, with D possibly TRBD1 on 6 matching bases. Germline V gene sequence: CDR1 LNHDA, CDR2 SQIVND (reference sequence). The CDR3 has 12 amino acids. Trimming stripped 5 bases from V and 8 bases from J, with 10 bases between. The CDR3: CASSANRDTIYF. CDR3 bases: TGTGCCAGTAGTGCGAACAGGGACACCATATATTTT.

The V and J genes are TRBV7-2 and TRBJ1-5; no reliable D call. This CDR3 comprises 12 residues. The V end was cut by 4 bases, the J end by 5 bases, with 6 bases between. Germline values: CDR1 SGHTA, CDR2 FQGNSA. CDR3 in DNA: TGTGCCAGCAGCTCCCCGGATCAGCCCCAGCATTTT. The encoded protein is CASSSPDQPQHF.

The gene calls are TRBV30 and TRBJ2-1, with D tentatively TRBD2 (5 bases). In germline, CDR1 is GTSNPN, CDR2 SVGIG (reference sequence). The CDR3 runs to 15 residues. V lost 0 bases to trimming and J lost 0 bases, with 9 bases between them. CDR3 residues: CAWSVRASSYNEQFF. CDR3 coding DNA: TGTGCCTGGAGTGTGAGGGCTAGCTCCTACAATGAGCAGTTCTTC.

V gene TRBV6-5 combines with J gene TRBJ1-1; D remains ambiguous. The CDR3 length is 15 residues. Germline V gene data show CDR1 as MNHEY and CDR2 as SVGAGI. V was clipped by 5 bases and J by 1 base, with 14 bases between them. Here the CDR3 DNA reads TGTGCCAGCAGTAATCAAGCCGCGGGGAACACTGAAGCTTTCTTT. Translating it yields CASSNQAAGNTEAFF.

The V gene is TRBV30, the J gene TRBJ1-2; a weak D match, TRBD1 (6 bases). CDR1 GTSNPN and CDR2 SVGIG come from the germline V gene (reference sequence). V was pared by 4 bases and J by 5 bases, with 20 bases between. The CDR3 contains 15 residues. CDR3 amino acids: CAWNSGQWDTYGYTF. The CDR3 DNA reads TGTGCCTGGAATTCCGGACAGTGGGACACTTATGGCTACACCTTC.

This chain connects TRBV21-1 to TRBJ1-1. TRBV21-1 is deemed a pseudogene. This CDR3 is built from 16 residues. As DNA, the CDR3 is TGTGCCAGCAGCAAAGCGGAGAAAGAGTCTATTAATGAAGCTTTCTTT. Amino acids: CASSKAEKESINEAFF.

V and J are TRBV9 and TRBJ1-6, with 8 positions matching TRBD1. V trimming: 3 bases; J trimming: 14 bases; junction bases outside the gene matches: 13. This CDR3 spans 15 amino acids. Germline V gene data show CDR1 as SGDLS and CDR2 as YYNGEE. Here the CDR3 reads CASSAPGQDFGALHF. Here the CDR3 DNA reads TGTGCCAGCAGCGCCCCGGGACAGGACTTCGGGGCCCTCCACTTT.

This chain connects TRBV6-5 to TRBJ1-2; TRBD1 might be the D (6 bases). V lost 5 bases to trimming and J lost 4 bases, with 17 bases between them. Germline V gene lookup returns CDR1 MNHEY and CDR2 SVGAGI. The length of the CDR3 is 15 residues. The CDR3 sequence is CASSLQLQGSYGYTF. CDR3 nucleotides: TGTGCCAGCAGTCTCCAGTTACAGGGTAGCTATGGCTACACCTTC.

The V call is TRBV30, the J call TRBJ2-3; 8 bases are shared with TRBD1. V shed 2 bases, J shed 3 bases, and the junction held 7 bases outside the gene matches. The CDR3 runs to 15 residues. Germline loops: CDR1 GTSNPN, CDR2 SVGIG (reference sequence). In nucleotides, the CDR3 is TGTGCCTGGAGTATTCGGACAGGGAGGACAGATACGCAGTATTTT. As protein: CAWSIRTGRTDTQYF.

The chain recombines TRBV13 with TRBJ1-1, with D maybe TRBD1 (6 bases). V was trimmed by 5 bases and J by 1 base, leaving 11 bases between them. The CDR3 length is 14 residues. Per the germline V gene, CDR1 is PRHDT and CDR2 is FYEKMQ (reference sequence). In DNA form, the CDR3 reads TGTGCCAGCAGCCAGGGGACGGGGAACACTGAAGCTTTCTTT. This gives the protein CASSQGTGNTEAFF.

The chain carries TRBV5-1 and TRBJ1-4; perhaps TRBD1 as D (5 bases). Per germline, CDR1 SGHRS and CDR2 YFSETQ. The germline V and J ends were trimmed by 0 bases and 4 bases, with 19 bases remaining between them. This CDR3 region has 18 residues. This chain's CDR3 is CASSLAISGGALNEKLFF. The CDR3 DNA reads as TGCGCCAGCAGCTTGGCCATATCGGGAGGGGCCCTTAATGAAAAACTGTTTTTT.

V is TRBV7-8 and J is TRBJ1-2, with 11 bases matching TRBD1. CDR3 length equals 15 residues. V shed 4 bases, J shed 4 bases, and the junction held 5 bases outside the gene matches. From germline, CDR1 is SGHVS and CDR2 FQNEAQ. CDR3 sequence: CASSWGQGELYGYTF. DNA for the CDR3: TGTGCCAGCAGCTGGGGACAGGGGGAACTCTATGGCTACACCTTC. Supplemented by reference TRBV7-8 and TRBJ1-2, the full variable domain reads GAGVSQSPRYKVAKRGQDVALRCDPISGHVSLFWYQQALGQGPEFLTYFQNEAQLDKSGLPSDRFFAERPEGSVSTLKIQRTQQEDSAVYLCASSWGQGELYGYTFGSGTRLTVV.